This TCR beta chain stems from a study of T cells in Graves' hyperthyroidism and ophthalmopathy. About this clonotype: Its matching antigen is unknown.

Hyperthyroidism of Graves' type that showed no ophthalmopathy progression within 18 months was stable. Patients were aged 18 to 65, had disease duration under 2 months, and had newly diagnosed hyperthyroidism. The CDR3 has 14 amino acids. Trimming took off 4 bases at V and 7 bases at J, with 18 bases between the two ends. Germline loops: CDR1 SGDLS, CDR2 YYNGEE. The investigators amplified TCR beta CDR3 regions from RNA transcripts. The TCR CDR3 was amplified in a first-round RT-PCR using the HTBI primer set. TCRdb called the multiplex PCR reads again in MiXCR, with one record for every CDR3 protein. This table holds a few hundred thousand distinct CDR3 sequences, just over 45% found once. Study outcomes and limitations: Expanded thyroid clonotypes (above 0.001) were mostly also found in blood. Ophthalmopathy was model-predicted a median roughly six months pre-onset.

This TCR was sampled from a woman between 18 and 30 years old with Graves' hyperthyroidism. This chain uses TRBV9 with TRBJ2-7; perhaps D is TRBD1 or TRBD2 (7 bases each). Material: peripheral blood or thyroid tissue (not recorded which). The CDR3 region is CASSPSPGGEEQYF. The CDR3 DNA sequence: TGTGCCAGCAGCCCCTCACCAGGGGGGGAAGAGCAGTACTTC.